Each of the 5 T cell receptor beta chains below was sequenced from the same sample in a study of neurological immune-mediated disorders. Time point reported: longitudinal time-point 1 (baseline). TCRdb used MiXCR to reprocess the 5' RACE reads, holding one entry per CDR3 protein. The repertoire consists of over 70,000 distinct CDR3 sequences, with roughly 10% occurring once and the leading ten covering 8.5% to 10%. Specimen: PBMCs. Every receptor here comes from a man younger than 40 in good health.

This chain joins TRBV6-6 and TRBJ2-3; D perhaps matches TRBD1 (6 bases). Germline CDR1 reads MNHNY; CDR2 reads SVGAGI (reference sequence). This CDR3 has 15 amino acids. V was shortened by 7 bases and J by 1 base, with 15 bases between the two germline ends. The CDR3 nucleotides are TGTGCCAGCACTTTTAGGGCAGGGGGCACAGATACGCAGTATTTT. It translates to CASTFRAGGTDTQYF.

V is TRBV7-3 and J is TRBJ2-1, with D maybe TRBD1 (6 bases). CDR3 size: 11 residues. Germline values: CDR1 SGHTA, CDR2 FQGTGA. V was pared by 4 bases and J by 10 bases, with 8 bases between. The CDR3 loop is CASSSGQEQFF. DNA for the CDR3: TGTGCCAGCAGCTCCGGACAGGAGCAGTTCTTC.

This clonotype was detected ten times or more. The rearrangement links TRBV20-1 to TRBJ1-5, with 8 bases identical to TRBD1. The germline gives CDR1 DFQATT, CDR2 SNEGSKA (reference sequence). With 6 bases clipped from V and 0 bases from J, the junction kept 19 bases outside the gene matches. The CDR3 sequence is 19 residues long. The CDR3 spells CSARGRRTGYRDSNQPQHF. The CDR3 bases are TGCAGTGCGCGCGGCCGGAGGACAGGGTATAGGGATAGCAATCAGCCCCAGCATTTT.

In its sample, this clonotype was seen many times. The chain employs TRBV29-1 and TRBJ1-2; D is unresolved. The CDR3 is made up of 13 amino acids. The V gene lost 7 bases and the J gene lost 8 bases, with 20 bases spanning the gap. CDR1 SQVTM and CDR2 ANQGSEA come from the germline V gene. In DNA, the CDR3 is TGCAGCGGTTTTTCCAATTCATTGGGAGGCTACACCTTC. Encoded protein: CSGFSNSLGGYTF.

At least ten counts were recorded for this clonotype. J is TRBJ1-3 and V is TRBV12-3 or TRBV12-4; D ambiguous. This CDR3 region has 14 residues. V was cut by 4 bases and J by 4 bases, with 11 bases left in between. CDR3 sequence (DNA): TGTGCCAGCAGTTATCACATAGGGGGAAACACCATATATTTT. Translation gives CASSYHIGGNTIYF.